A single T cell receptor beta chain is shown here with its context. Its antigen is as yet unknown. From the reads, TCRdb called clonotypes with MiXCR, one entry per CDR3 protein. The sample has a few hundred thousand distinct CDR3 sequences; 20% to 25% are singletons. The sample is drawn from a study of T cell repertoires in cytomegalovirus infection. The CDR3 runs to 16 residues. V dropped 1 base and J dropped 4 bases, with 15 bases sitting between them. CDR1 and CDR2 from the germline V gene are SGHAT and FQNNGV. Study-level findings and limits: CMV-specific TCR beta clonotypes restricted by HLA-C were the ones dominating the ex vivo response.

This chain connects TRBV11-2 to TRBJ2-3; the D gene could be TRBD1 or TRBD2 (6 bases each). The origin of this receptor is a human donor in good health (CMV status not recorded). Some clones in this sample may be carry-over from other donors' samples. This specimen consisted of cultured PBMCs, obtained from culture after CMV antigen stimulation. The CDR3: CASSLVWGAGADTQYF. CDR3 DNA: TGTGCCAGCAGCTTAGTTTGGGGGGCCGGGGCAGATACGCAGTATTTT.